The 18 T cell receptor beta chains below were found in one sample sequenced in a study of blood T cell repertoires in COVID-19. Sequenced by immunoSEQ multiplex PCR; TCRdb stores in-frame clones only, minus some. Among 200,000 or so clones listed, approximately 80% were seen once. The sample comprised PBMCs or T cells enriched from blood (not recorded which). Every receptor here comes from a woman aged 40 to 50 with acute COVID-19.

The gene calls are TRBV27 and TRBJ1-1; 9 bases agree with TRBD1. V was pared by 5 bases and J by 1 base, with 5 bases of the junction left unmatched. The CDR3 has 15 amino acids. The germline V gene encodes CDR1 MNHEY and CDR2 SMNVEV (reference sequence). The DNA for the CDR3 is TGTGCCAGCAGTACCCGGACAGGGGCGAACACTGAAGCTTTCTTT. This encodes CASSTRTGANTEAFF.

The chain carries TRBV30 and TRBJ1-2, with 10 positions matching TRBD1. V lost 5 bases, J lost 7 bases, and 10 bases stayed unmatched. The CDR3 contains 14 residues. CDR1 is GTSNPN and CDR2 is SVGIG in the germline V gene (reference sequence). CDR3 sequence (DNA): TGTGCCTGGCTATTACAGACAGGGGGCCGTGGCTACACCTTC. Translation gives CAWLLQTGGRGYTF.

The chain combines TRBV7-8 with TRBJ1-5; 7 bases agree with TRBD1. Germline V CDR1 and CDR2: SGHVS, FQNEAQ. V shed 5 bases and J 11 bases; nucleotides not matched to a gene: 9. The CDR3 runs to 13 residues. The CDR3 reads CASSPADRRTQHF. Here the CDR3 DNA reads TGTGCCAGCAGCCCGGCGGACAGGAGGACCCAGCATTTT.

The chain links TRBV6-5 to TRBJ2-1, with 13 bases matching TRBD2. Germline assignment: CDR1 MNHEY and CDR2 SVGAGI. There are 16 residues in the CDR3. V lost 1 base, J lost 6 bases, and 3 bases stayed unmatched. Written as DNA, the CDR3 is TGTGCCAGCAGTTACTGGACTAGCGGGGGACGCAATGAGCAGTTCTTC. Translating it yields CASSYWTSGGRNEQFF.

The V gene is TRBV19, the J gene TRBJ2-1; D perhaps matches TRBD2 (6 bases). Trimming removed 5 bases at V and 3 bases at J, with 8 bases between. Per germline, CDR1 LNHDA and CDR2 SQIVND (reference sequence). The length of the CDR3 is 13 residues. CDR3 bases: TGTGCCAGTAGTGTGGACTACTACAATGAGCAGTTCTTC. Translating gives CASSVDYYNEQFF.

The chain employs TRBV19 and TRBJ2-1; 7 bases are a match to TRBD1. V shed 2 bases and J 7 bases; nucleotides not matched to a gene: 11. This CDR3 spans 16 amino acids. Germline CDR1 reads LNHDA; CDR2 reads SQIVND (reference sequence). The CDR3 DNA sequence: TGTGCCAGTAGTATAAGACGACAGGGAGTGGGGAATGAGCAGTTCTTC. This codes for CASSIRRQGVGNEQFF.

The rearrangement joins TRBV2 to TRBJ1-4, with D maybe TRBD1 (6 bases). V lost 0 bases, J lost 8 bases, and 16 bases lay in between. CDR1 and CDR2 (germline): SNHLY, FYNNEI. This CDR3 is 16 amino acids long. Here the CDR3 reads CASSEAHGRGWEKLFF. The CDR3 nucleotides read TGTGCCAGCAGTGAAGCTCATGGCAGGGGATGGGAAAAACTGTTTTTT.

This sequence joins TRBV25-1 and TRBJ1-4, with D possibly being TRBD1 (6 bases). The germline V gene has CDR1 MGHDK and CDR2 SYGVNS. Trimming cost V 4 bases and J 6 bases, with 12 bases left between them. The CDR3 is 14 residues long. CDR3 coding DNA: TGTGCCAGCAGTGCACAGGGTTTAGATGAAAAACTGTTTTTT. Protein: CASSAQGLDEKLFF.

Only one count was recorded for this clone. This chain links TRBV11-2 with TRBJ2-7; D might be TRBD2 (7 bases). This CDR3 is 19 amino acids long. Germline loops: CDR1 SGHAT, CDR2 FQNNGV. The ends were cut back, 1 base at V and 3 bases at J, with 25 bases in the middle. DNA of the CDR3: TGTGCCAGCAGCTTAGGGGGGCCGGGTAGAAGCGGGGTTCTCTACGAGCAGTACTTC. It specifies CASSLGGPGRSGVLYEQYF.

This chain links TRBV10-3 with TRBJ2-5, with 7 bases that match TRBD1. Trimming cost V 3 bases and J 0 bases; bases outside gene matches: 7. The CDR3 spans 16 residues. Germline CDR1 reads ENHRY; CDR2 reads SYGVKD. The CDR3 DNA follows: TGTGCCATCAGTGACCCTGGACAGGCCAACCAAGAGACCCAGTACTTC. The encoded protein is CAISDPGQANQETQYF.

The chain carries TRBV19 and TRBJ1-6; 9 nucleotides line up with TRBD1. This CDR3 contains 15 residues. CDR1 is LNHDA, CDR2 SQIVND, per germline (reference sequence). The V gene end was trimmed by 6 bases and the J gene end by 10 bases; junction bases not matched to a gene: 10. Written as DNA, the CDR3 is TGTGCCAGTAGCCAGGGACAGGGAGATGGATCACCCCTCCACTTT. Protein product: CASSQGQGDGSPLHF. Using reference TRBV19 and TRBJ1-6 for the parts outside the CDR3, the full variable domain is DGGITQSPKYLFRKEGQNVTLSCEQNLNHDAMYWYRQDPGQGLRLIYYSQIVNDFQKGDIAEGYSVSREKKESFPLTVTSAQKNPTAFYLCASSQGQGDGSPLHFGNGTRLTVT.

The chain uses TRBV10-1 and TRBJ1-1; D unclear. Germline CDR1 is WNHNN and CDR2 is SYGVQD (reference sequence). This CDR3 contains 14 residues. V gave up 6 bases and J gave up 1 base, with 12 bases separating them. This CDR3 is CASRAGRENTEAFF. CDR3 nucleotides: TGCGCCAGCAGGGCTGGCCGGGAGAACACTGAAGCTTTCTTT.

The rearrangement joins TRBV5-5 to TRBJ1-1, with D possibly TRBD1 on 5 matching bases. This CDR3 comprises 14 residues. Germline V CDR1 and CDR2: SGHKS, YYEKEE (reference sequence). The V gene lost 2 bases and the J gene lost 0 bases, with 8 bases spanning the gap. The chain's CDR3 is CASSFEGVNTEAFF. The CDR3 DNA reads TGTGCCAGCAGCTTTGAAGGGGTGAACACTGAAGCTTTCTTT.

The rearrangement joins TRBV7-2 to TRBJ2-3, with 13 bases aligning to TRBD2. V shed 0 bases, J shed 6 bases, and the junction held 15 bases outside the gene matches. This CDR3 is built from 20 residues. Looked up from germline, CDR1 is SGHTA and CDR2 is FQGNSA. The CDR3 nucleotides are TGTGCCAGCAGCTTAGCGTTTCGGACTAGCGGGAGTAGCTCTGCGGATACGCAGTATTTT. Protein product: CASSLAFRTSGSSSADTQYF.

V gene TRBV5-8 combines with J gene TRBJ2-7; D possibly corresponds to TRBD1 (5 bases). The CDR3 extends over 13 amino acids. V lost 2 bases and J lost 1, with 7 bases in between. The germline gives CDR1 SGHTS, CDR2 YDEGEE. The CDR3 DNA reads TGTGCCAGCAGCTTCAGGGTTTCCTACGAGCAGTACTTC. As protein: CASSFRVSYEQYF.

The chain carries TRBV25-1 and TRBJ1-2, with D maybe TRBD1 (5 bases). Trimming took 7 bases from V and 5 from J, leaving 11 bases between them. The germline V gene encodes CDR1 MGHDK and CDR2 SYGVNS. CDR3 length equals 12 residues. The CDR3 DNA reads as TGTGCCAGCACCCATGACAGTTATGGCTACACCTTC. Residues: CASTHDSYGYTF.

The V call is TRBV6-5, the J call TRBJ1-6; D remains ambiguous. This CDR3 has 16 residues. The ends were cut back, 0 bases at V and 13 bases at J, with 19 bases in the middle. Germline CDR1 is MNHEY and CDR2 is SVGAGI. The CDR3 sequence is CASSYSRPGGISPLHF. The DNA of the CDR3 is TGTGCCAGCAGTTACTCGAGGCCCGGCGGAATTTCCCCCCTCCACTTT.

J is TRBJ2-3 and V is TRBV6-5; 7 nucleotides match TRBD1. J lost 0 bases, V lost 2 bases, and 5 bases had no gene match. Per germline, CDR1 MNHEY and CDR2 SVGAGI. This CDR3 region has 16 residues. Written as DNA, the CDR3 is TGTGCCAGCAGTTACACAGGGGATACTAGCACAGATACGCAGTATTTT. Translation gives CASSYTGDTSTDTQYF.